This TCR beta chain was recovered during a study of blood T cell repertoires in COVID-19. TCRdb keeps only in-frame clones here, not all; method: immunoSEQ multiplex PCR. The profile shows roughly 70,000 clones, about 93% of them singletons. Germline values: CDR1 SGHTS, CDR2 YDEGEE. This CDR3 comprises 15 residues. Deletions cut 0 bases from V and 0 bases from J, with 9 bases between. This chain connects TRBV5-8 to TRBJ2-5, with D possibly matching TRBD2 (6 bases). The sequence derives from a human donor in a cohort sampled during active COVID-19. Sequenced: peripheral blood. The CDR3 DNA reads TGTGCCAGCAGCTTGGGTCGGGGGAACCAAGAGACCCAGTACTTC. It yields the protein CASSLGRGNQETQYF.